This TCR beta chain derives from a study of shared clonotypes between healthy human individuals (dated by TCRdb to the early 2020s). Turning to the overall study: A few men and two women, aged 18 to 49 years, made up the cohort. For each donor, CD4 naive and CD4 memory were each given three plates, CD8 naive was given two plates, and CD8 memory was given one plate. To estimate repertoire size and how much clonotype sharing occurs between individuals, the study deeply sequenced the blood TCR repertoires of several healthy adults. Libraries were prepared and TCR repertoires were sequenced by different laboratories using diverse techniques, in order to increase sequencing depth and limit assay-specific biases. Each donor's leukapheresis produced roughly between roughly 0.85 and 9 billion PBMCs.

Here is what the overall study found, with its caveats: Compared with non-shared clonotypes, the clonotypes found in all four sorted-subset donors had higher generation probabilities. Sharing across several donors was observed for around 4.8% of naive CD4, 3% to 3.5% of naive CD8, roughly 2.3% of memory CD4, and about 0.4% of memory CD8 clonotypes. The small number of donors limited the genetic and exposure-history diversity represented. Larger estimated clonotype richness was generally found for naive subsets than for memory subsets. Sampling was restricted to blood, and TCR repertoires in tissues likely differ from the TCR repertoires found in blood. Even with the large sequencing depth, rarefaction of the sorted-subset datasets indicated that sequencing was incomplete. Pairwise subsampling indicated that sequencing depth was expected to affect the degree of clonotype sharing among donors.

Donors were healthy HIV-negative adults with no recently reported acute infections or vaccinations. Every donor was a Caucasian adult residing in Nashville, Tennessee, USA. CD4+ T cells were enriched through magnetic negative selection, after which naive cells were positively selected on CD45RA and the remaining negative fraction served as the memory subset. After blood collection by leukapheresis, PBMCs were isolated using Ficoll-Histopaque density gradient centrifugation and then cryopreserved in the vapor phase of liquid nitrogen. Purity and quantity of every magnetically sorted T cell population were checked by analytical flow cytometry. From each sorted fraction, genomic DNA was isolated and quantified by UV absorbance on a Nanodrop 2000c. Notes on this clone: The antigen it recognizes is unknown. The junction and the germline gene differ at one end; a read error may be behind it.

Reading the germline V gene gives CDR1 MDHEN and CDR2 SYDVKM. The CDR3 holds 14 amino acids from the cysteine to the phenylalanine. Only the CDR3 part of the read is kept: 42 bases, read in frame from the first base. TCR CDR3 regions were amplified from genomic DNA by multiplex PCR using the deep immunoSEQ assay. For each cell subset, the extracted genomic DNA was distributed evenly across all wells of several immunoSEQ 96-well plates, and each plate served as one replicate. For sorted subsets, around 0.2 ug genomic DNA, equal to 30,000 to 35,000 T cell genomes, was loaded into each replicate PCR. Purified libraries were measured with a Qubit 3.0 fluorometer, size-checked on a Bioanalyzer 2100, and measured again with the KAPA Library Quantification kit. Every immunoSEQ 96-well plate was sequenced on a dedicated single-read 150-cycle Illumina NextSeq 550 flow cell. The paper's processing steps were these. Because the immunoSEQ output held only junctional sequences and lacked quality scores, the filtering could not match the filtering applied to full-length reads. To assign V/J genes and CDR3, sequences were annotated against IMGT germline references using PyIR, a Python wrapper for IgBLAST v1.9. Reads with weak V/J assignments (E-value above 1e-6), missing CDR3, stop codons, out-of-frame junctions, or ambiguous translated residues were removed. V3J clonotypes were defined as sequences sharing the same inferred V gene, J gene, and CDR3 amino acid sequence. Percentage overlap between repertoires was calculated by dividing the number of shared unique clonotypes by the size of the smaller repertoire. Repertoire richness was assessed with RTK rarefaction, the Chao1 estimator, and Recon v2.1 estimates of unobserved clonotypes. OLGA was used to compute generation probabilities for all TCRbeta clonotypes that the gDNA method yielded from several donors. TCRdb mirrors the immuneACCESS table, restricted to in-frame sequences. Some clones are absent from its copies; in checked studies, under half trace to an unresolved V gene, and the reason for the others is unknown. The V and J calls and clone size are taken from that table; D and trimming were inferred from the DNA. The sample profile shows some 1.4 million clones; around 95% of them were found once. The top ten hold approximately 1.1% of the sample.

The source is a man between 25 and 39 years old in good health. Sequenced material: naive CD4+ T cells sorted from blood. The cell subset or site label, read with the paper, signifies: CD45RA+ positively selected. The chain employs TRBV28 and TRBJ2-1; TRBD2 matches 13 bases in the middle. The nucleotide sequence reads TGTGCCAGCACTTTACTAGCGGGAGGGGGTGAGCAGTTCTTC. Translated, it gives CASTLLAGGGEQFF.